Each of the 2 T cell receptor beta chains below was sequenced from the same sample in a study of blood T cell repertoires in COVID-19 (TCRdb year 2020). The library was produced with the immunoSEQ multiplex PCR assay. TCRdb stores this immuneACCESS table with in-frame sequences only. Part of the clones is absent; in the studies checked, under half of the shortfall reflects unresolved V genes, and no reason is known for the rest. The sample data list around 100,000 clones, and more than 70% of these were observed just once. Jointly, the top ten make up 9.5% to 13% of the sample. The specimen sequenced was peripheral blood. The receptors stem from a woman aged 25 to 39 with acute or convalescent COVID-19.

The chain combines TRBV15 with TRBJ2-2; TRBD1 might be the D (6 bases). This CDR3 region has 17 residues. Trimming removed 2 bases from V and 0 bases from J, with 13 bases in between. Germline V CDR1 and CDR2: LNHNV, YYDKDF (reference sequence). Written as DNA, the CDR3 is TGTGCCACCAGCAGATCCCGGGACACCGCGAACACCGGGGAGCTGTTTTTT. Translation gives CATSRSRDTANTGELFF.

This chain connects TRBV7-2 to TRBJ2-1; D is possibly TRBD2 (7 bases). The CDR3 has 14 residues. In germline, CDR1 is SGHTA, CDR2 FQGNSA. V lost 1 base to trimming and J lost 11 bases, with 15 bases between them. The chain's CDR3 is CASSLEAGRGQQFF. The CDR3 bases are TGTGCCAGCAGCTTAGAGGCAGGGCGGGGGCAGCAGTTCTTC.